The clone carrying this T cell receptor beta chain was detected a few times. What it binds is not known. This sample stems from a study of vaccination and CD4 T cells after COVID-19. As for the study in general: The convalescents were made up of six males and four females, two of whom were Hispanic.

This CDR3 has 13 residues. Looked up from germline, CDR1 is SEHNR and CDR2 is FQNEAQ (reference sequence). Trimming removed 5 bases from V and 4 bases from J, with 11 bases in between. Regarding time point: late sampling 161 to 241 days after vaccination in a few convalescent patients. Positive PCR tests were logged from March through December 2020, ahead of US Alpha, Beta and Delta variants. Findings of the study overall: Recorded median SARS-CoV-2-reactive clonotype numbers increased from about 20 to 38 without reaching significance. Spike mono-reactivity was shown by 304 of 307 vaccine-specific clones in convalescent patients.

TCRdb re-called the PCR reads through MiXCR, storing one row per CDR3 protein. This table holds tens of thousands of distinct CDR3 sequences, 45% to 50% found once. The chain combines TRBV7-9 with TRBJ1-1, with D possibly TRBD1 on 5 matching bases. This TCR was recovered from a human donor who had recovered from COVID-19. The sequences come from CD4+ T cells from blood, collected about 7 months after SARS-CoV-2 vaccination. DNA for the CDR3: TGTGCCAGCAGCGGCAGGGTGAGCACTGAAGCTTTCTTT. Residues: CASSGRVSTEAFF. The full variable domain, in which reference TRBV7-9 and TRBJ1-1 provide the parts outside the CDR3, is DTGVSQNPRHKITKRGQNVTFRCDPISEHNRLYWYRQTLGQGPEFLTYFQNEAQLEKSRLLSDRFSAERPKGSFSTLEIQRTEQGDSAMYLCASSGRVSTEAFFGQGTRLTVV.